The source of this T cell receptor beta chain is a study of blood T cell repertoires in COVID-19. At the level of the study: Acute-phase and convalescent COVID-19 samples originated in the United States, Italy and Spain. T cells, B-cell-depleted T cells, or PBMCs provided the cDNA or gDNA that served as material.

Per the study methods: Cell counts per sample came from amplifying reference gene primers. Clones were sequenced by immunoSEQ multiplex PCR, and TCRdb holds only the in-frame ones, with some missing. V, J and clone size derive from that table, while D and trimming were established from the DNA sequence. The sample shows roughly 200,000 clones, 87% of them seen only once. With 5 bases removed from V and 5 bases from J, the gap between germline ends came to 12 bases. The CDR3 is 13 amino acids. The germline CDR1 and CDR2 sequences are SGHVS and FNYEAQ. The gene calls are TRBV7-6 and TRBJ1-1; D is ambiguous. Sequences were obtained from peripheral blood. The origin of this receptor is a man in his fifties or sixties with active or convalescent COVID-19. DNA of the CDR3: TGTGCCAGCAGCCCCCCGGGGTGGACTGAAGCTTTCTTT. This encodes CASSPPGWTEAFF.